This TCR beta chain was recorded in a study of OX40 agonist ivuxolimab in advanced cancers. Researchers took blood at baseline, on cycle 4 day 1, and on cycle 7 day 1. In germline, CDR1 is MNHEY, CDR2 SVGAGI. CDR3 size: 13 residues. The V and J ends lost 5 bases and 3 bases respectively, with 9 bases between them. Sequenced by immunoSEQ multiplex PCR; TCRdb stores in-frame clones only, minus some. The sample yields under 25,000 clones, about 86% seen once. The V call is TRBV6-5, the J call TRBJ2-3; no definite D call. The material sequenced was CD4+ or CD8+ T cells sorted from blood, taken in a trial of the OX40 agonist ivuxolimab. This TCR was recovered from an adult with an advanced solid tumor such as melanoma, head and neck, liver or kidney cancer. CDR3 bases: TGTGCCAGCAGTCACACGGATACAGATACGCAGTATTTT. It encodes CASSHTDTDTQYF.